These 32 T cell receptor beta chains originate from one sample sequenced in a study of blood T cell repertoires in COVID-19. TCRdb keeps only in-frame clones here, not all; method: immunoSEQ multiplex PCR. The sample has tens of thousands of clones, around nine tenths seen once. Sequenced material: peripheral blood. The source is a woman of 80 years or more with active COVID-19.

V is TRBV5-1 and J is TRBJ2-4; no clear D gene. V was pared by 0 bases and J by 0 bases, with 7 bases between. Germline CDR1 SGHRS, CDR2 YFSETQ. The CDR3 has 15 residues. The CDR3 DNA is TGCGCCAGCAGCTTGGCGTCCGGAGCCAAAAACATTCAGTACTTC. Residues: CASSLASGAKNIQYF.

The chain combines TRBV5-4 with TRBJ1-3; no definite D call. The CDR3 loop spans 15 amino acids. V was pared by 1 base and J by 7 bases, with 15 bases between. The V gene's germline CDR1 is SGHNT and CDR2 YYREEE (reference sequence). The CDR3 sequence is CASSLSGSLRNTIYF. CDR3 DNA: TGTGCCAGCAGCTTGTCGGGGTCGCTTCGCAACACCATATATTTT.

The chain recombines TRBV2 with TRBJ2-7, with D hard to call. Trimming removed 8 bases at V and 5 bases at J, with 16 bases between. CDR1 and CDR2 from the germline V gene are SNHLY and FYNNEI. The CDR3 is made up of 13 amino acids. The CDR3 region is CASLKNPGNEQYF. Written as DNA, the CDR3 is TGTGCCAGCCTGAAAAACCCAGGTAACGAGCAGTACTTC.

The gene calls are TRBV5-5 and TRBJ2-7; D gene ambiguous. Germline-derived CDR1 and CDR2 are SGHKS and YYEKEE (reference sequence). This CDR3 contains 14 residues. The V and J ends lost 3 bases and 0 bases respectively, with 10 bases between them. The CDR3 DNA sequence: TGTGCCAGCAGCTCGGCAGGCTTCTCCTACGAGCAGTACTTC. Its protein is CASSSAGFSYEQYF.

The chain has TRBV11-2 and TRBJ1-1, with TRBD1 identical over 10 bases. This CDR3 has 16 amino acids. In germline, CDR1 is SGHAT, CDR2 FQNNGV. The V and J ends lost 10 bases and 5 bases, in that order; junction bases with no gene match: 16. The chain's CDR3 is CATKTGQGKGTTEAFF. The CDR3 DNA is TGTGCCACCAAAACGGGACAGGGGAAGGGAACGACTGAAGCTTTCTTT.

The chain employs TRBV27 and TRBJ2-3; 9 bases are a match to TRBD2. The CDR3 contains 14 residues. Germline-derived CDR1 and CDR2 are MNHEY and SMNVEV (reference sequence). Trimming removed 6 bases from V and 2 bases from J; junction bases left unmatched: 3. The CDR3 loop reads CASSAGLATDTQYF. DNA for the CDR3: TGTGCCAGCAGCGCGGGACTAGCCACAGATACGCAGTATTTT.

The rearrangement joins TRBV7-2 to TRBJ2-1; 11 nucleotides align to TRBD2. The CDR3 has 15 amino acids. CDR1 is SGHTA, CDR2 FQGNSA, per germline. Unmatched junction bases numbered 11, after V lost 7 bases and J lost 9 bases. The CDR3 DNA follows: TGTGCCAGCAACCTACTAGCGGGAGTTGAGGGTGAGCAGTTCTTC. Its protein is CASNLLAGVEGEQFF.

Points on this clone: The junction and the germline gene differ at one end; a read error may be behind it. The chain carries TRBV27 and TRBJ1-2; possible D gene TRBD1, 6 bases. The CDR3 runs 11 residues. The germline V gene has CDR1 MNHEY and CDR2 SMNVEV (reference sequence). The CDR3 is CASTSTGTLVF. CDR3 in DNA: TGTGCCAGCACTTCGACAGGCACTTTAGTCTTC.

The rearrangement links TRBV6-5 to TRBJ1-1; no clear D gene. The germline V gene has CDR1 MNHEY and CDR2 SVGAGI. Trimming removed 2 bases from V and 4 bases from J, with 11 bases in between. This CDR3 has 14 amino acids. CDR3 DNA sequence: TGTGCCAGCAGTTACACTGGAGGGCTCACTGAAGCTTTCTTT. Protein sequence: CASSYTGGLTEAFF.

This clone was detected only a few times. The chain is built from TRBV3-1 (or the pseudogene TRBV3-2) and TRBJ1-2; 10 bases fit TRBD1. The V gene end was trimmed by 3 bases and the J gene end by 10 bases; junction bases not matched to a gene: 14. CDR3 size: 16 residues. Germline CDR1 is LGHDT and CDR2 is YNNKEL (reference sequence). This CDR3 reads CASSQGPAGQGIYYTF. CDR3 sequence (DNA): TGTGCCAGCAGCCAGGGCCCTGCGGGACAGGGGATTTACTACACCTTC.

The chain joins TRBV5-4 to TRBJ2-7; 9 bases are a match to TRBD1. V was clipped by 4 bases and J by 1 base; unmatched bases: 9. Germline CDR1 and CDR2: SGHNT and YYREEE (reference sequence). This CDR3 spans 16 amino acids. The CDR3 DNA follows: TGTGCCAGCAGCCGGGGACAGGGTGATAGGTCCTACGAGCAGTACTTC. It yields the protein CASSRGQGDRSYEQYF.

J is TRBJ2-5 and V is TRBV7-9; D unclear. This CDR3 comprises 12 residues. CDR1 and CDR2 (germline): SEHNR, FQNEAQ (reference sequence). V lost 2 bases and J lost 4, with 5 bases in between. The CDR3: CASSLIGETQYF. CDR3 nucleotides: TGTGCCAGCAGCTTAATCGGAGAGACCCAGTACTTC. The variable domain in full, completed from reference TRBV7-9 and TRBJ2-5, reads DTGVSQNPRHKITKRGQNVTFRCDPISEHNRLYWYRQTLGQGPEFLTYFQNEAQLEKSRLLSDRFSAERPKGSFSTLEIQRTEQGDSAMYLCASSLIGETQYFGPGTRLLVL.

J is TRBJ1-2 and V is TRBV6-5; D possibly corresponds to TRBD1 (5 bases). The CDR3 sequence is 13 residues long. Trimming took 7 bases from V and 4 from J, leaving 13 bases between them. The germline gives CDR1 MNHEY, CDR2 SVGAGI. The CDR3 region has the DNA TGTGCCAGCACCCCAGAAAGGGGCTATGGCTACACCTTC. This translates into CASTPERGYGYTF.

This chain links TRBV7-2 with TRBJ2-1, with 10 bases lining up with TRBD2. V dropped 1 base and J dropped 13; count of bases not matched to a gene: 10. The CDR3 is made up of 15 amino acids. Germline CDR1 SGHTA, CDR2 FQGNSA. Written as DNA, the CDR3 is TGTGCCAGCAGCTTAGTAGGGACTAGCGACCAAATACAGTTCTTC. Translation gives CASSLVGTSDQIQFF.

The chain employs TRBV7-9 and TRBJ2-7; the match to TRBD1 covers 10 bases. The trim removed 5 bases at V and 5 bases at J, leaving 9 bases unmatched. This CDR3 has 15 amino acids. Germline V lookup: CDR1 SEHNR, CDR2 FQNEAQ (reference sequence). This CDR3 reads CASSPSRTGGNEQYF. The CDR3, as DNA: TGTGCCAGCAGCCCCTCAAGGACAGGGGGGAACGAGCAGTACTTC.

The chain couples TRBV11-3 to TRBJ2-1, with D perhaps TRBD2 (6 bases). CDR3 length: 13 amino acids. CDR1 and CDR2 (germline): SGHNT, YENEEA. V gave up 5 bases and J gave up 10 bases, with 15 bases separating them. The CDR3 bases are TGTGCCAGCAGCAACCCTAGCGTATCGGAGCAGTTCTTC. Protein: CASSNPSVSEQFF.

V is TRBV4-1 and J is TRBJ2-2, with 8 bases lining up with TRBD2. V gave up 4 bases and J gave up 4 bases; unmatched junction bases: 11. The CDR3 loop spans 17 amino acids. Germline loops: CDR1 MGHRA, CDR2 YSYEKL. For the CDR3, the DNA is TGCGCCAGCAGCCCCCTTCGAGCGGGAGTTGGCACCGGGGAGCTGTTTTTT. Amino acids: CASSPLRAGVGTGELFF.

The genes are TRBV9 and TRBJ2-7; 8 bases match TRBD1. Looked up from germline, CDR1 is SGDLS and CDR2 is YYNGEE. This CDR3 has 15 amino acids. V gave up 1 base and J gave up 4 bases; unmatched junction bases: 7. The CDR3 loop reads CASSVKAGGRYEQYF. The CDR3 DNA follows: TGTGCCAGCAGCGTAAAAGCAGGGGGCCGGTACGAGCAGTACTTC.

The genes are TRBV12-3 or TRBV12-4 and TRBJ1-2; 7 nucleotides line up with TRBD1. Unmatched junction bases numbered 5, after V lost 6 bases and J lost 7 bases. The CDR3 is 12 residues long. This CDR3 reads CASSPTGFGYTF. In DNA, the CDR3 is TGTGCCAGCAGCCCGACAGGGTTTGGCTACACCTTC.

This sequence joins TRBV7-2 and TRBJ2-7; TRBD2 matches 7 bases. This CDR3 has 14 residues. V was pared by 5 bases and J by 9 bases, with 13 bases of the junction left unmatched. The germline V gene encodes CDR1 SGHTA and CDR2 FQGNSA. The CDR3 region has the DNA TGTGCCAGCAGCCCAGTCATAGCGGGTACCGGGCAGTACTTC. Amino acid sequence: CASSPVIAGTGQYF.

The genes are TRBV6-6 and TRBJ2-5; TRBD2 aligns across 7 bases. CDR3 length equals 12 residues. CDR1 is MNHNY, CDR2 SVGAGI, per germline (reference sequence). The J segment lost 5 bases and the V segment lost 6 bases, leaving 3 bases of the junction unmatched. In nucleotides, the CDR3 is TGTGCCAGCAGCCAGACTAGCGAGACCCAGTACTTC. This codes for CASSQTSETQYF.

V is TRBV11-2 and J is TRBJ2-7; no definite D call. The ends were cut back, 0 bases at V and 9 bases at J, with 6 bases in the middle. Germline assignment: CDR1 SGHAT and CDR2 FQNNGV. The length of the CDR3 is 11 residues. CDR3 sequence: CASSLEIGQYF. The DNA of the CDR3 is TGTGCCAGCAGCTTAGAGATCGGGCAGTACTTC. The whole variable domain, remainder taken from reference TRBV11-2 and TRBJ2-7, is EAGVAQSPRYKIIEKRQSVAFWCNPISGHATLYWYQQILGQGPKLLIQFQNNGVVDDSQLPKDRFSAERLKGVDSTLKIQPAKLEDSAVYLCASSLEIGQYFGPGTRLTVT.

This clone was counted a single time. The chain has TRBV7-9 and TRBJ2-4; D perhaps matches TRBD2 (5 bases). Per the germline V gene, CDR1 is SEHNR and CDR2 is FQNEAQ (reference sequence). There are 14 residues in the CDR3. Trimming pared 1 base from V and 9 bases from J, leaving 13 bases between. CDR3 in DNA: TGTGCCAGCAGCTTAGGGGCCGGGATCCCCATTCAGTACTTC. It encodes CASSLGAGIPIQYF.

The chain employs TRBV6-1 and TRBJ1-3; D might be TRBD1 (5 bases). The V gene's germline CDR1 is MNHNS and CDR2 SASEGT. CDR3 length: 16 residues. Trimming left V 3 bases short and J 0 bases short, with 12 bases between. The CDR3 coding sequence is TGTGCCAGCAGTGACACAGGCCCATACTCTGGAAACACCATATATTTT. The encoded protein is CASSDTGPYSGNTIYF.

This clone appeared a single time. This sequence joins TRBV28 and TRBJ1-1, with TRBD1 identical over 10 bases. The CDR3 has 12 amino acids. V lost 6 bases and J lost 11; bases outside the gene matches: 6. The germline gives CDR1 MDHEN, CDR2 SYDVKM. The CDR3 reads CASRSTGGEAFF. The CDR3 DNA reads TGTGCCAGCAGGTCGACAGGGGGCGAGGCTTTCTTT.

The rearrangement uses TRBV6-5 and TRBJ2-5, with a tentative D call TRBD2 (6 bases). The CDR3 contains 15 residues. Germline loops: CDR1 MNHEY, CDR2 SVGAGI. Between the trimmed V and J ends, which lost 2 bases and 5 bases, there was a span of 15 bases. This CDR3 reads CASSYPGGGYETQYF. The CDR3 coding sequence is TGTGCCAGCAGTTACCCTGGGGGAGGTTACGAGACCCAGTACTTC.

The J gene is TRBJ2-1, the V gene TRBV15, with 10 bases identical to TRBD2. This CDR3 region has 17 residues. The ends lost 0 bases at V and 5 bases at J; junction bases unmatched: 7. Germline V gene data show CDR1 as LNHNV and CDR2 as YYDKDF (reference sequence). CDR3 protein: CATSREPSGRGDNEQFF. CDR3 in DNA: TGTGCCACCAGCAGAGAACCCAGCGGGAGGGGGGACAATGAGCAGTTCTTC. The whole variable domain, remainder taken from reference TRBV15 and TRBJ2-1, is DAMVIQNPRYQVTQFGKPVTLSCSQTLNHNVMYWYQQKSSQAPKLLFHYYDKDFNNEADTPDNFQSRRPNTSFCFLDIRSPGLGDTAMYLCATSREPSGRGDNEQFFGPGTRLTVL.

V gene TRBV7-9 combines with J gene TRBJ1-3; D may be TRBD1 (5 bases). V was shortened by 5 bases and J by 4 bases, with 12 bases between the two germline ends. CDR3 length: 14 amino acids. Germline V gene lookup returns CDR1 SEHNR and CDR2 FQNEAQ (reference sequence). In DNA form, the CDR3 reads TGTGCCAGCAGCCTTGCAGGGCCAGGAAACACCATATATTTT. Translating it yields CASSLAGPGNTIYF. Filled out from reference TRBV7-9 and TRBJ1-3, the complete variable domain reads DTGVSQNPRHKITKRGQNVTFRCDPISEHNRLYWYRQTLGQGPEFLTYFQNEAQLEKSRLLSDRFSAERPKGSFSTLEIQRTEQGDSAMYLCASSLAGPGNTIYFGEGSWLTVV.

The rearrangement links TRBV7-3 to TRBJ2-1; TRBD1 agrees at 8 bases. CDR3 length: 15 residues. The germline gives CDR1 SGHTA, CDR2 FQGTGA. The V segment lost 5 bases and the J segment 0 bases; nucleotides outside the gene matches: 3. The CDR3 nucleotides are TGTGCCAGCAGCCCCACAGGGGGCTCCTACAATGAGCAGTTCTTC. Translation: CASSPTGGSYNEQFF.

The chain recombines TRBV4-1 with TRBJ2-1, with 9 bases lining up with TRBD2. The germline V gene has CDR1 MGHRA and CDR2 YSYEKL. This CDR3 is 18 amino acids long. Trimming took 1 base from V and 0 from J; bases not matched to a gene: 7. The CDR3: CASSQGLADSGSYNEQFF. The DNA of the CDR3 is TGCGCCAGCAGCCAAGGACTAGCGGACAGCGGCTCCTACAATGAGCAGTTCTTC.

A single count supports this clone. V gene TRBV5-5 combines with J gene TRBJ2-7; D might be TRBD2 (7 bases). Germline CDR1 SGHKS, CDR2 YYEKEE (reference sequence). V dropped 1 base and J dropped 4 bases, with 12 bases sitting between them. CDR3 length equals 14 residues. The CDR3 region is CASSLRGRVYEQYF. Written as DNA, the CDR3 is TGTGCCAGCAGCTTGAGGGGGAGGGTATACGAGCAGTACTTC.

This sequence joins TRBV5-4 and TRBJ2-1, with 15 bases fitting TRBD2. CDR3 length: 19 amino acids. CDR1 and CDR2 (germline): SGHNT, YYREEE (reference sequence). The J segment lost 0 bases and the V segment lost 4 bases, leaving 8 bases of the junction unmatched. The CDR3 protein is CASSGTSGRSQSSYNEQFF. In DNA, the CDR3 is TGTGCCAGCAGCGGGACTAGCGGGAGGAGCCAAAGCTCCTACAATGAGCAGTTCTTC. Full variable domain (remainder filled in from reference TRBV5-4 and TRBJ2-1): ETGVTQSPTHLIKTRGQQVTLRCSSQSGHNTVSWYQQALGQGPQFIFQYYREEENGRGNFPPRFSGLQFPNYSSELNVNALELDDSALYLCASSGTSGRSQSSYNEQFFGPGTRLTVL.